These T cell receptor beta chains were read from a single sample in a study of response to subunit inactivated influenza vaccine. MiXCR was run by TCRdb on the RT-PCR reads, yielding one entry per CDR3 protein. The sample holds roughly 700,000 distinct CDR3 sequences, less than 20% seen once. This specimen consisted of PBMCs from blood, obtained 11 to 12 days after vaccination. Receptors originate from a man aged 50 or older who received an inactivated influenza vaccine. Each CDR3 is given with its conserved first and last residue. A D gene is named only where the DNA matches it firmly. Clone size is stated in some rows and not others, as once, few, many or a class when expanded.

v_gene	abundance	d_gene	j_gene	CDR3nt	CDR3aa
TRBV29-1	many	.	TRBJ2-7	TGCAGCGTTCGGTTAGGGGTATTGTCTGAGCAGTACTTC	CSVRLGVLSEQYF
TRBV7-3	.	.	TRBJ2-3	TGTGCCAGCAACGCCCTGGGCACAGATACGCAGTATTTT	CASNALGTDTQYF
TRBV2	few	TRBD2	TRBJ2-7	TGTGCCAGCAGTCCCCTAGCGGGGCCCTACGAGCAGTACTTC	CASSPLAGPYEQYF
TRBV4-2	few	TRBD2	TRBJ2-3	TGTGCCAGCAGCCAAGTTAGCGGGACACGCACAGATACGCAGTATTTT	CASSQVSGTRTDTQYF
TRBV28	.	TRBD2	TRBJ2-7	TGTGCCAGCGGACCGGGACTAGCGACCGAGCAGTACTTC	CASGPGLATEQYF
TRBV19	.	.	TRBJ1-3	TGTGCCAGTGCGTGGGACGCTGGAGACACCATATATTTT	CASAWDAGDTIYF
TRBV14	many	TRBD2	TRBJ2-1	TGTGCCAGCAGCCAAGTGACTAGCGATGAGCAGTTCTTC	CASSQVTSDEQFF
TRBV3-1	few	.	TRBJ1-2	TGTGCCAGCAGCCCCCGACAGGAGTCGGGGGGCTACACCTTC	CASSPRQESGGYTF
TRBV7-2	.	.	TRBJ2-7	TGTGCCAGCAGCTTAAGGGGGTGGGACGAGCAGTACTTC	CASSLRGWDEQYF
TRBV5-1	many	.	TRBJ2-7	TGCGCCAGCAGCGTGGACAACTCCTACGAGCAGTACTTC	CASSVDNSYEQYF
TRBV7-9	few	.	TRBJ2-3	TGTGCCAGCAGCTTACGCCCGCAGGGGTCTCGCACAGATACGCAGTATTTT	CASSLRPQGSRTDTQYF
TRBV6-1	.	TRBD1	TRBJ1-2	TGTGCCAGCAGTACCAGACCGGGACAGGGTATCTATGGCTACACCTTC	CASSTRPGQGIYGYTF
TRBV20-1	few	.	TRBJ1-1	TGCAGTGCTAGTGCTCAGGGTTTGAACACTGAAGCTTTCTTT	CSASAQGLNTEAFF
TRBV28	.	.	TRBJ2-1	TGTGCCAGCAGCCTCACTACTTCCTACAATGAGCAGTTCTTC	CASSLTTSYNEQFF
TRBV15	few	TRBD2	TRBJ2-1	TGTGCCACTATAACGGGGACTAGCGTCGATTTTAATGAGCAGTTCTTC	CATITGTSVDFNEQFF
TRBV5-6	.	.	TRBJ2-2	TGTGCCAGCAGCGACCGACAGCCCAACGGGGAGCTGTTTTTT	CASSDRQPNGELFF
TRBV4-3	many	.	TRBJ1-1	TGCGCCAGCAGCCAAGAGGGCAGGGGAGAAGCTTTCTTT	CASSQEGRGEAFF
TRBV6-1	few	.	TRBJ1-6	TGTGCCAGCAGTGAATCTCTTATATCCCTCCACTTT	CASSESLISLHF
TRBV29-1	.	.	TRBJ1-1	TGCAGCGTTGAACAGGGTTGGTGGACTGAAGCTTTCTTT	CSVEQGWWTEAFF
TRBV9	.	.	TRBJ2-3	TGTGCCAGCAGCAACCCCCTAGCGTTGGCAGATACGCAGTATTTT	CASSNPLALADTQYF
TRBV25-1	few	TRBD2	TRBJ2-1	TGTGCCAGCAAAGCGGGGGGGATCCACAATGAGCAGTTCTTC	CASKAGGIHNEQFF
TRBV4-2	.	.	TRBJ2-1	TGTGCCAGCAGCCAAGAGCGGGCGTCTTACAATGAGCAGTTCTTC	CASSQERASYNEQFF
TRBV19	.	.	TRBJ2-2	TGTGCCAGTAAAGACAGAGAGAACACCGGGGAGCTGTTTTTT	CASKDRENTGELFF
TRBV7-8	few	.	TRBJ1-1	TGTGCCAGCAGCTTAGAGGTGTACGGGGGGCAAGCTTTCTTT	CASSLEVYGGQAFF
TRBV14	many	TRBD2	TRBJ2-7	TGTGCCAGCAGCCAAGAAGCGGGAGTTTACGAGCAGTACTTC	CASSQEAGVYEQYF
TRBV4-2	few	TRBD1	TRBJ2-1	TGTGCCAGCAGCCCCCCGACAGGGGCGAACAATGAGCAGTTCTTC	CASSPPTGANNEQFF
TRBV15	few	TRBD2	TRBJ2-5	TGTGCCACCAGCGTTAGCGGGAGCGGGGAGACCCAGTACTTC	CATSVSGSGETQYF
TRBV6-1	few	.	TRBJ2-2	TGTGCCAGCAGTCCCACTCCCGGGAACACCGGGGAGCTGTTTTTT	CASSPTPGNTGELFF
TRBV20-1	few	.	TRBJ2-7	TGCAGTGCTAGAGACCTCCGGGGGGCTAGCGGAAACTACGAGCAGTACTTC	CSARDLRGASGNYEQYF
TRBV24-1	.	.	TRBJ2-7	TGTGCCACCAGTGACGGACAAGGCTCCTACGAGCAGTACTTC	CATSDGQGSYEQYF
TRBV6-2/TRBV6-3	.	TRBD1	TRBJ2-2	TGTGCCAGCAGTTATAGGACAGGGTCGTTTACCGGGGAGCTGTTTTTT	CASSYRTGSFTGELFF
TRBV5-1	many	TRBD1	TRBJ1-2	TGCGCCAGCAGCCCTCGCCAGGGGGCGGATGGCTACACCTTC	CASSPRQGADGYTF
TRBV7-8	.	.	TRBJ1-3	TGTGCCAGCAGCTTAGGACAGGTGGTCTCTGGAAACACCATATATTTT	CASSLGQVVSGNTIYF
TRBV25-1	.	.	TRBJ1-1	TGTGCCAGCAGTCACCCAGGGGCCACTGAAGCTTTCTTT	CASSHPGATEAFF
TRBV6-5	.	.	TRBJ2-1	TGTGCCAGCAGTTACGCTGGTTGGGTCAATGAGCAGTTCTTC	CASSYAGWVNEQFF
TRBV28	few	TRBD1	TRBJ2-7	TGTGCCAGCACCCTGACAGGGTCCGAGCAGTACTTC	CASTLTGSEQYF
TRBV20-1	.	.	TRBJ2-7	TGCAGTGCTAGAGATTTCAGGCGGTACGAGCAGTACTTC	CSARDFRRYEQYF
TRBV28	many	.	TRBJ1-2	TGTGCCAGCAGTTTATTGCCGGGGGGTATCTATGGCTACACCTTC	CASSLLPGGIYGYTF
TRBV6-5	few	.	TRBJ1-2	TGTGCCAGCAGTTATGTCGCGTCCGGACAGACTAACTATGGCTACACCTTC	CASSYVASGQTNYGYTF
TRBV6-1	.	.	TRBJ1-1	TGTGCCAGCAGGCTGGTGGAGGAATCTGAAGCTTTCTTT	CASRLVEESEAFF
TRBV12-3/TRBV12-4	many	.	TRBJ2-7	TGTGCCAGCAGCACAAGTCGGGGGACCAACTACGAGCAGTACTTC	CASSTSRGTNYEQYF
TRBV6-2/TRBV6-3	few	.	TRBJ2-3	TGTGCCAGCAACGACCGGAGCACAGATACGCAGTATTTT	CASNDRSTDTQYF
TRBV20-1	few	TRBD2	TRBJ2-1	TGCAGTGCTAGAGATAGGACTAGCGGGTACAATGAGCAGTTCTTC	CSARDRTSGYNEQFF
TRBV2	.	.	TRBJ2-5	TGTGCCAGCAGTGCAGGGAACGGGGGGCTCCAAGAGACCCAGTACTTC	CASSAGNGGLQETQYF
TRBV12-3/TRBV12-4	few	TRBD1	TRBJ2-1	TGTGCCAGCAGTCCGGGACAGGGCCACAATGAGCAGTTCTTC	CASSPGQGHNEQFF
TRBV28	few	TRBD1	TRBJ2-7	TGTGCCAGCAGGTCCCGACAGGGGATACGCGAGCAGTACTTC	CASRSRQGIREQYF
TRBV25-1	.	.	TRBJ2-1	TGTGCCAGCAGTGTGGCCTTCAATGAGCAGTTCTTC	CASSVAFNEQFF
TRBV29-1	.	.	TRBJ1-1	TGCAGCGCAAACAAGGGGGGGGCTGAAGCTTTCTTT	CSANKGGAEAFF
TRBV7-2	many	.	TRBJ1-2	TGTGCCAGCAGCCGGGGACGTTGGGGTGGCTACACCTTC	CASSRGRWGGYTF
TRBV6-5	.	.	TRBJ2-1	TGTGCCAGCAGTTATTCGATCGGGGGGCGGGCCAATGAGCAGTTCTTC	CASSYSIGGRANEQFF
TRBV4-2	.	TRBD1	TRBJ1-2	TGTGCCAGCAGCCTTATACAGGGGGCGGAGGGCTACACCTTC	CASSLIQGAEGYTF
TRBV12-3/TRBV12-4	.	.	TRBJ2-5	TGTGCCAGCACCCCGTGGCAGCAAGAGACCCAGTACTTC	CASTPWQQETQYF
TRBV29-1	few	TRBD2	TRBJ2-3	TGCAGCGTTGAAAGGGTGGGACTAGCGAGTAGCACAGATACGCAGTATTTT	CSVERVGLASSTDTQYF
TRBV4-1	.	.	TRBJ2-3	TGCGCCAGCAGCCTAAGGGGACAGCGGGGGATTGATACGCAGTATTTT	CASSLRGQRGIDTQYF
TRBV5-4	.	.	TRBJ2-3	TGTGCCAGCAGCTTGCCTAGACCAGGTGATACGCAGTATTTT	CASSLPRPGDTQYF
TRBV6-1	.	.	TRBJ2-3	TGTGCCAGCACCCAACGAGGGGGAACAGATACGCAGTATTTT	CASTQRGGTDTQYF